This TCR beta chain was profiled in a study of brain T cells in children with intractable seizures. Broader study findings: Viral specificity was inferred only from CDR3 similarity; HCMV serostatus was unknown. Pre- and post-surgery blood differed in depth, so pre-surgery absences may be undersampling.

Time point specified: blood from clinic visit 5 months post-surgery; TSC patient then seizure free. Details on this clone: What it binds is not known.

J was trimmed by 2 bases and V by 6 bases; bases with no gene match: 7. The CDR3 covers 15 residues. CDR1 and CDR2 from the germline V gene are SGHAT and FQNNGV. Method: immunoSEQ multiplex PCR; TCRdb's copy keeps in-frame clones and lacks some. The table has around 340,000 clones, about 93% seen once. The chain carries TRBV11-2 and TRBJ2-1, with TRBD2 matching over 7 bases. Sequenced here: peripheral blood, sampled about 5 months after surgery. This TCR was sampled from a boy in the first two years of life with tuberous sclerosis and intractable seizures. The CDR3 coding sequence is TGTGCCAGCAGTCCCGGGGACTACCCCTACAATGAGCAGTTCTTC. This codes for CASSPGDYPYNEQFF.